What follows is one TCR beta chain and its context. These data come from a study of blood T cell repertoires in COVID-19. Study information: The United States, Italy and Spain provided the acute and convalescent COVID-19 samples. T cells, B-cell-depleted T cells, or PBMCs supplied cDNA or gDNA.

Germline loops: CDR1 SNHLY, CDR2 FYNNEI. Trimming took 6 bases from V and 4 from J; bases not matched to a gene: 10. This CDR3 has 18 residues. As originally analysed: Amplification from reference gene primers served as the basis for estimated nucleated cell counts. Produced via immunoSEQ multiplex PCR; TCRdb's table is partial and in-frame only. That table is the source of V, J and clone size, and D and trimming were worked out from the DNA. The repertoire holds tens of thousands of clones, with 74% as singletons. The sequence was obtained from a woman aged 80 or over with acute or convalescent COVID-19. V is TRBV2 and J is TRBJ2-1, with 15 bases matching TRBD2. The specimen sequenced was peripheral blood. CDR3 coding DNA: TGTGCCAGCAGGGATCCCGGGACTAGCGGGAGGACATACAATGAGCAGTTCTTC. It yields the protein CASRDPGTSGRTYNEQFF.